The 20 T cell receptor beta chains listed next were all sequenced from one sample in a study of T cell repertoires in cytomegalovirus infection (dated by TCRdb to between 2018 and 2020). TCRdb names Illumina HiSeq 1500 as the instrument used. TCRdb cleaned the public reads at Q25 with fastp, built clones with MiXCR and kept in-frame beta chains. Rows with one shared CDR3 protein collapse into an entry with the most common genes and DNA. In all, the sample holds roughly 630,000 distinct CDR3 sequences, and about 24% of those were seen once. Together, the top ten hold less than 10% of the sample. The specimen sequenced was CD8+ T cells from PBMCs. The receptors derive from a human donor in good health (CMV status not recorded). Some clones in this sample may be carry-over from other donors' samples.

The chain is built from TRBV29-1 and TRBJ2-2; 7 bases are a match to TRBD2. J was trimmed by 5 bases and V by 5 bases; bases with no gene match: 5. The length of the CDR3 is 13 residues. CDR1 SQVTM and CDR2 ANQGSEA come from the germline V gene. This CDR3 reads CSVSGARTGELFF. CDR3 sequence (DNA): TGCAGCGTTAGCGGGGCCCGGACCGGGGAGCTGTTTTTT.

This clonotype was observed many times. This chain joins TRBV7-8 and TRBJ2-5; D may be TRBD2 (6 bases). Germline lookup yields CDR1 SGHVS and CDR2 FQNEAQ. V was trimmed by 3 bases and J by 3 bases, leaving 8 bases between them. The length of the CDR3 is 13 residues. Here the CDR3 reads CASSFWEEETQYF. CDR3 bases: TGTGCCAGCAGCTTTTGGGAGGAAGAGACCCAGTACTTC.

This clonotype occurred many times. The chain recombines TRBV7-2 with TRBJ2-3; no clear D gene. Trimming removed 0 bases at V and 5 bases at J, with 6 bases between. Germline lookup yields CDR1 SGHTA and CDR2 FQGNSA. The CDR3 is 13 residues long. For the CDR3, the DNA is TGTGCCAGCAGCTTAGCGCTAGGAGATACGCAGTATTTT. It specifies CASSLALGDTQYF.

This sequence joins TRBV20-1 and TRBJ1-2, with D uncertain. This CDR3 is 12 amino acids long. Trimming took 5 bases from V and 1 from J, leaving 8 bases between them. Germline CDR1 reads DFQATT; CDR2 reads SNEGSKA (reference sequence). The CDR3 DNA reads as TGCAGTGCTCCAGGAGATAACTATGGCTACACCTTC. Its protein is CSAPGDNYGYTF.

This clonotype was seen once. Its ends do not fully match the called genes, so a read error is possible. CDR3 sequence: CASSRPGLDLGETQYF. CDR3 coding DNA: TGTGCTAGCAGCCGGCCGGGACTAGACTTAGGAGAGACCCAGTACTTC. This sequence joins TRBV5-6 and TRBJ2-5, with TRBD2 identical over 8 bases. CDR3 size: 16 residues. The germline CDR1 and CDR2 sequences are SGHDT and YYEEEE.

This clonotype was counted ten times or more. The chain employs TRBV19 and TRBJ2-7; D is uncertain. Germline CDR1 reads LNHDA; CDR2 reads SQIVND (reference sequence). V dropped 1 base and J dropped 5 bases, with 12 bases sitting between them. This CDR3 is built from 14 residues. CDR3 in DNA: TGTGCCAGTAGTATAGGCCTGGCTTATCACGAGCAGTACTTC. Its translation is CASSIGLAYHEQYF. The complete variable domain, with remaining parts taken from reference TRBV19 and TRBJ2-7, reads DGGITQSPKYLFRKEGQNVTLSCEQNLNHDAMYWYRQDPGQGLRLIYYSQIVNDFQKGDIAEGYSVSREKKESFPLTVTSAQKNPTAFYLCASSIGLAYHEQYFGPGTRLTVT.

J is TRBJ2-1 and V is TRBV7-6; TRBD2 aligns across 8 bases. The length of the CDR3 is 14 residues. Germline assignment: CDR1 SGHVS and CDR2 FNYEAQ. CDR3 nucleotides: TGTGCTGGCAGCTTGGCGGGGGGCTACAATGAGCAGTTCTTC. This encodes CAGSLAGGYNEQFF.

Many counts were recorded for this clonotype. This sequence joins TRBV7-2 and TRBJ2-1, with 14 bases matching TRBD2. The junction had 6 bases not matched to a gene; V was cut back by 2 bases and J by 0 bases. The CDR3 consists of 19 residues. Germline assignment: CDR1 SGHTA and CDR2 FQGNSA. The CDR3 reads CASSLTGTSGGPSYNEQFF. The CDR3 DNA sequence: TGTGCCAGCAGCTTAACCGGGACTAGCGGGGGCCCCTCCTACAATGAGCAGTTCTTC. The full variable domain, completed using reference TRBV7-2 and TRBJ2-1, is GAGVSQSPSNKVTEKGKDVELRCDPISGHTALYWYRQSLGQGLEFLIYFQGNSAPDKSGLPSDRFSAERTGGSVSTLTIQRTQQEDSAVYLCASSLTGTSGGPSYNEQFFGPGTRLTVL.

This clonotype was detected ten times or more. J is TRBJ1-6 and V is TRBV7-8; D remains ambiguous. Germline V gives CDR1 SGHVS, CDR2 FQNEAQ. The CDR3 contains 16 residues. V was pared by 1 base and J by 4 bases, with 11 bases between. CDR3 region: CASSLGGSYYNSPLHF. CDR3 nucleotide sequence: TGTGCCAGCAGCTTAGGGGGTTCCTATTATAATTCACCCCTCCACTTT. The whole variable domain, filled in from reference TRBV7-8 and TRBJ1-6, reads GAGVSQSPRYKVAKRGQDVALRCDPISGHVSLFWYQQALGQGPEFLTYFQNEAQLDKSGLPSDRFFAERPEGSVSTLKIQRTQQEDSAVYLCASSLGGSYYNSPLHFGNGTRLTVT.

The chain uses TRBV4-3 and TRBJ1-4; weak D call: TRBD1 (5 bases). This CDR3 is built from 14 residues. V shed 3 bases and J shed 3 bases, with 8 bases lying between them. From germline, CDR1 is LGHNA and CDR2 YSLEER. The CDR3 protein is CASSQGVANEKLFF. The CDR3 nucleotides are TGCGCCAGCAGCCAGGGGGTGGCTAATGAAAAACTGTTTTTT.

This rearrangement joins TRBV19 to TRBJ1-2; D ambiguous. Between the trimmed V and J ends, which lost 9 bases and 5 bases, there was a span of 16 bases. Germline-derived CDR1 and CDR2 are LNHDA and SQIVND (reference sequence). This CDR3 comprises 13 residues. The CDR3 reads CASHSATGYGYTF. The DNA of the CDR3 is TGTGCCAGCCACAGCGCCACGGGATATGGCTACACCTTC.

At least ten counts were recorded for this clonotype. V is TRBV7-9 and J is TRBJ1-1, with a weak D call TRBD1 (5 bases). Germline V gives CDR1 SEHNR, CDR2 FQNEAQ (reference sequence). The CDR3 consists of 13 residues. Trimming removed 5 bases from V and 5 bases from J, with 12 bases in between. CDR3 sequence (DNA): TGTGCCAGCAGCGGACAACGTGGGACTGAAGCTTTCTTT. Amino acids: CASSGQRGTEAFF.

The chain employs TRBV13 and TRBJ1-6; D is undetermined. This CDR3 is built from 14 residues. The V and J ends lost 2 bases and 11 bases respectively, with 13 bases between them. Germline V CDR1 and CDR2: PRHDT, FYEKMQ (reference sequence). The CDR3 coding sequence is TGTGCCAGCAGCTTACGCAGGTCGGGTCCACCCCTCCACTTT. This gives the protein CASSLRRSGPPLHF. Complete variable domain (other parts from reference TRBV13 and TRBJ1-6): AAGVIQSPRHLIKEKRETATLKCYPIPRHDTVYWYQQGPGQDPQFLISFYEKMQSDKGSIPDRFSAQQFSDYHSELNMSSLELGDSALYFCASSLRRSGPPLHFGNGTRLTVT.

The chain has TRBV20-1 and TRBJ1-3, with unresolved D. The germline gives CDR1 DFQATT, CDR2 SNEGSKA (reference sequence). This CDR3 contains 14 residues. V shed 5 bases and J shed 0 bases, with 11 bases lying between them. The CDR3 loop is CSASDRHSGNTIYF. The CDR3 DNA reads TGCAGTGCTTCCGACCGCCACTCTGGAAACACCATATATTTT.

This clonotype turned up a few times. The chain is built from TRBV2 and TRBJ2-7; D is ambiguous. CDR3 length equals 13 residues. V was shortened by 3 bases and J by 0 bases, with 6 bases between the two germline ends. In germline, CDR1 is SNHLY, CDR2 FYNNEI. The CDR3 sequence: CASSDRSSYEQYV. The CDR3 region has the DNA TGTGCCAGCAGTGACAGGTCCTCCTACGAGCAGTACGTC.

The chain combines TRBV20-1 with TRBJ1-5; D unclear. Germline V gene sequence: CDR1 DFQATT, CDR2 SNEGSKA (reference sequence). Trimming left V 6 bases short and J 2 bases short, with 14 bases between. The CDR3 runs to 14 residues. The CDR3 loop is CSAKTWDGNQPQHF. The CDR3 DNA reads as TGCAGTGCAAAGACTTGGGATGGCAATCAGCCCCAGCATTTT.

The chain uses TRBV5-5 and TRBJ2-2; 11 nucleotides agree with TRBD2. Germline V lookup: CDR1 SGHKS, CDR2 YYEKEE (reference sequence). V was clipped by 9 bases and J by 5 bases; unmatched bases: 3. The CDR3 covers 13 residues. The DNA for the CDR3 is TGTGCCACGGGGACTAGCGGAACCGGGGAGCTGTTTTTT. It yields the protein CATGTSGTGELFF.

The V gene is TRBV2, the J gene TRBJ2-3; D might be TRBD1 (6 bases). Trimming took off 6 bases at V and 3 bases at J, with 16 bases between the two ends. The CDR3 totals 15 residues. CDR1 is SNHLY and CDR2 is FYNNEI in the germline V gene. DNA for the CDR3: TGTGCCAGCAGGGTGACAGGATTCGAGACAGATACGCAGTATTTT. Translating gives CASRVTGFETDTQYF.

V is TRBV6-2 or TRBV6-3 and J is TRBJ1-1; 9 nucleotides agree with TRBD1. The J segment lost 0 bases and the V segment lost 6 bases, leaving 23 bases of the junction unmatched. In germline, CDR1 is MNHEY, CDR2 SVGEGT. CDR3 length equals 21 residues. The CDR3: CASRALPVIVTGGTVNTEAFF. The CDR3, as DNA: TGTGCCAGCAGAGCCCTCCCGGTTATCGTGACAGGGGGGACCGTGAACACTGAAGCTTTCTTT.

A few counts support this clonotype. V gene TRBV20-1 combines with J gene TRBJ2-7, with 7 bases aligning to TRBD1. The ends lost 0 bases at V and 1 base at J; junction bases unmatched: 12. Germline CDR1 DFQATT, CDR2 SNEGSKA (reference sequence). The CDR3 is 17 amino acids. The CDR3 reads CSARDSNGQVYSYEQYF. The CDR3 DNA follows: TGCAGTGCTAGAGATTCGAATGGACAGGTATATTCCTACGAGCAGTACTTC.